The 5 T cell receptor beta chains reported below all come from one sample, sequenced in a study of blood T cell repertoires in COVID-19. The assay was immunoSEQ multiplex PCR, and TCRdb's table has in-frame clones only and misses some. The data show about 160,000 clones, with almost 85% seen just once and roughly 7.1% held by the top ten. Sequencing was done on a sample of peripheral blood. The receptors were sampled from a man aged 35-49 years who had recovered from COVID-19.

The chain is built from TRBV3-1 (or the pseudogene TRBV3-2) and TRBJ1-2; D not resolved. Looked up from germline, CDR1 is LGHDT and CDR2 is YNNKEL (reference sequence). The CDR3 spans 13 residues. Trimming left V 0 bases short and J 4 bases short, with 6 bases between. Here the CDR3 reads CASSQEQFYGYTF. The CDR3, as DNA: TGTGCCAGCAGCCAAGAGCAGTTCTATGGCTACACCTTC.

The CDR3 region has the DNA TGTGCCAGCTCCTCGGGAAGGAACTGGTTCTTC. It is translated as CASSSGRNWFF. This rearrangement joins TRBV28 to TRBJ2-1; D is possibly TRBD2 (5 bases). V was pared by 8 bases and J by 15 bases, with 17 bases between. Germline loops: CDR1 MDHEN, CDR2 SYDVKM. The CDR3 length is 11 residues.

The V and J genes are TRBV14 and TRBJ1-1; D not resolved. V lost 5 bases, J lost 0 bases, and 7 bases lay in between. The CDR3 extends over 13 amino acids. From germline, CDR1 is SGHDN and CDR2 FVKESK. CDR3 in DNA: TGTGCCAGCAGCGCAACACTGAACACTGAAGCTTTCTTT. This gives the protein CASSATLNTEAFF.

This clone was detected ten times or more. The rearrangement uses TRBV3-1 (or the pseudogene TRBV3-2) and TRBJ2-1; D might be TRBD1 (5 bases). Trimming stripped 1 base from V and 3 bases from J, with 7 bases between. The CDR3 has 14 amino acids. In germline, CDR1 is LGHDT, CDR2 YNNKEL (reference sequence). This CDR3 reads CASSQAGRYNEQFF. CDR3 sequence (DNA): TGTGCCAGCAGCCAAGCAGGGCGCTACAATGAGCAGTTCTTC.

V and J are TRBV27 and TRBJ2-5; 8 nucleotides agree with TRBD2. Germline values: CDR1 MNHEY, CDR2 SMNVEV (reference sequence). The CDR3 covers 15 residues. V dropped 6 bases and J dropped 4; count of bases not matched to a gene: 10. The chain's CDR3 is CASSKAGVVRETQYF. The CDR3, as DNA: TGTGCCAGCAGCAAAGCGGGAGTAGTCCGAGAGACCCAGTACTTC.